In this sample, the clone carrying this T cell receptor beta chain turned up many times. No antigen is known for it. The sample originates from a study of T cell repertoires in cytomegalovirus infection. As for the study in general: Public TCR beta signatures were indicative of both CMV infection and a matching HLA type. Study-wide results and limits: Identification of carriers of CMV plus the relevant HLA was performed using cumulative public TCR beta family frequency. There were HLA-C-restricted CMV-specific TCR beta clonotypes dominating the ex vivo response.

Germline values: CDR1 MNHEY, CDR2 SVGEGT. Trimming cost V 5 bases and J 5 bases; bases outside gene matches: 9. This CDR3 has 16 amino acids. One entry per CDR3 protein results from TCRdb running MiXCR on the reads. The sample gives under 600,000 distinct CDR3 sequences, approximately 15% of which show up once; roughly a quarter is in the top ten. V is TRBV6-2 or TRBV6-3 and J is TRBJ2-1, with 10 bases aligning to TRBD2. The sample taken for sequencing was CD8+ T cells from PBMCs. This receptor was taken from a human donor in good health (CMV status not recorded). Some clones in this sample may be carry-over from other donors' samples. The CDR3, as DNA: TGTGCCAGCAGTACCCCTAGCGGGGGCTTTCACAATGAGCAGTTCTTC. It translates to CASSTPSGGFHNEQFF.